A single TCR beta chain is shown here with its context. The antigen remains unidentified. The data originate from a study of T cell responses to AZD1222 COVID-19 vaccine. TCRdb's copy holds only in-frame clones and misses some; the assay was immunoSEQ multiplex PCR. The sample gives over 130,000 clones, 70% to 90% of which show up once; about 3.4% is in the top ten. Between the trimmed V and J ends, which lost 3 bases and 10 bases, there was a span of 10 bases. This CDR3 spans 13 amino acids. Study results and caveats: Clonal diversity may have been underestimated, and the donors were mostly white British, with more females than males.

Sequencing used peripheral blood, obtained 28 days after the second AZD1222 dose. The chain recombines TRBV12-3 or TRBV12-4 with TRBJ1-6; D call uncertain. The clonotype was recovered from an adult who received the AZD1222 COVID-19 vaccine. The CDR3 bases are TGTGCCAGCAGTTTGAACACCTACTCACCCCTCCACTTT. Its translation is CASSLNTYSPLHF.